This T cell receptor (beta chain) was captured in a study of T cells in Graves' hyperthyroidism and ophthalmopathy. Study-wide findings and caveats: Most clonotypes expanded in thyroid above 0.001 were likewise present in blood.

The table lists this clonotype with many counts. Its antigen remains unknown. Amplification of TCR beta CDR3 regions used RNA as the template. In the first-round RT-PCR of the TCR CDR3, the HTBI primer set was used. TCRdb passed the multiplex PCR reads through MiXCR, listing each CDR3 protein once. Found here are about 420,000 distinct CDR3 sequences, 15% to 19% of them singletons; the top ten hold 7.7%. Germline CDR1 reads SNHLY; CDR2 reads FYNNEI. Germline trimming cut 6 bases from V and 4 bases from J; bases unmatched to any gene: 14. The length of the CDR3 is 17 residues. The TCR was taken from a woman aged 18-29 years with Graves' hyperthyroidism. Sequencing was performed on blood. The chain combines TRBV2 with TRBJ2-3, with 9 bases fitting TRBD2. CDR3 residues: CASSETSGFLGPDTQYF. The DNA of the CDR3 is TGTGCCAGCAGCGAGACTAGCGGCTTCCTGGGCCCAGATACGCAGTATTTT. Together with reference TRBV2 and TRBJ2-3, the CDR3 gives the full variable domain: EPEVTQTPSHQVTQMGQEVILRCVPISNHLYFYWYRQILGQKVEFLVSFYNNEISEKSEIFDDQFSVERPDGSNFTLKIRSTKLEDSAMYFCASSETSGFLGPDTQYFGPGTRLTVL.